This TCR beta chain emerged from a study of early T cells in non-severe SARS-CoV-2 infection. Study at large: Unsorted whole-blood RNA was sequenced in bulk, leaving chains unpaired.

TCRdb ran MiXCR on the 5' RACE reads and lists one entry per CDR3 protein. The sample lists about 60,000 distinct CDR3 sequences, approximately 9% seen once, with 0.95% to 1.5% in the top ten. By share, this clonotype counts as medium-sized (0.01 to 0.1%). The TCR sequence derives from an adult who was a healthcare worker with PCR-confirmed SARS-CoV-2 infection or an uninfected control (not recorded which). The specimen sequenced was whole blood.

CDR3: CASSQDSAKNYGYTF. The CDR3 region has the DNA TGTGCCAGCAGCCAAGACAGCGCCAAAAACTATGGCTACACCTTC. The chain has TRBV4-2 and TRBJ1-2; D call uncertain. Germline V lookup: CDR1 LGHNA, CDR2 YNFKEQ. V gave up 0 bases and J gave up 2 bases, with 10 bases separating them. The CDR3 has 15 residues.